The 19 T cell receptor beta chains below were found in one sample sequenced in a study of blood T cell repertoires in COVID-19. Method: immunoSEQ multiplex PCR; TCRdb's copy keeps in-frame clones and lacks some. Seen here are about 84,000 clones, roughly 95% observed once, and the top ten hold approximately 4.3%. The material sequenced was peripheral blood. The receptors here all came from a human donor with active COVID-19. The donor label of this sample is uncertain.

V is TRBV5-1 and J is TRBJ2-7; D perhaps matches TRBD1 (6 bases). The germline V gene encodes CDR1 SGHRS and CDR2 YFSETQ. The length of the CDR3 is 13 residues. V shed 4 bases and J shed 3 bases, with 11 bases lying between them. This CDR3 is CASSRDTLYEQYF. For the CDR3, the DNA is TGCGCCAGCAGCCGGGACACCCTCTACGAGCAGTACTTC.

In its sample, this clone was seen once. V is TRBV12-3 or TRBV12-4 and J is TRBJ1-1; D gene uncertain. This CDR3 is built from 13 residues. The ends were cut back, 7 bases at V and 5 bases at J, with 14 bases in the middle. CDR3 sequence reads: CASTPPAGTEAFF. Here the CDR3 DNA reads TGTGCCAGCACCCCCCCTGCGGGAACTGAAGCTTTCTTT.

The CDR3 nucleotides are TGTGCCAGCAGTTACCCCATTGCGGACAGGGGGGATGGCTACACCTTC. Translating gives CASSYPIADRGDGYTF. The chain links TRBV6-2 or TRBV6-3 to TRBJ1-2, with 10 bases matching TRBD1. With V trimmed by 2 bases and J by 6 bases, 9 bases remained unmatched. This CDR3 has 16 amino acids. CDR1 and CDR2 from the germline V gene are MNHEY and SVGEGT.

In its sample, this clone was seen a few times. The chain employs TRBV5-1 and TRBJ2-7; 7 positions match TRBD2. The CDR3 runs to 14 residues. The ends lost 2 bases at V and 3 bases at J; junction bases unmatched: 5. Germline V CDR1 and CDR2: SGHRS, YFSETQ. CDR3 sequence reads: CASSFYGGDYEQYF. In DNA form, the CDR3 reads TGCGCCAGCAGCTTCTATGGGGGGGACTACGAGCAGTACTTC.

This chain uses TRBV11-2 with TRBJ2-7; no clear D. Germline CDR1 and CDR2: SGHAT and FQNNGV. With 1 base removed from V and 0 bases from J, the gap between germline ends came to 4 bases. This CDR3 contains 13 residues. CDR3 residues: CASSLAGSYEQYF. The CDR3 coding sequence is TGTGCCAGCAGCTTAGCGGGCTCCTACGAGCAGTACTTC. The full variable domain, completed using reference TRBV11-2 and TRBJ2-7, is EAGVAQSPRYKIIEKRQSVAFWCNPISGHATLYWYQQILGQGPKLLIQFQNNGVVDDSQLPKDRFSAERLKGVDSTLKIQPAKLEDSAVYLCASSLAGSYEQYFGPGTRLTVT.

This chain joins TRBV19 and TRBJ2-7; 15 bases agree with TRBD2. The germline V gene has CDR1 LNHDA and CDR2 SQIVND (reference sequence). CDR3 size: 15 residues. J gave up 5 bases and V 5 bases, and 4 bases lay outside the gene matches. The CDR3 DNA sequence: TGTGCCAGTAGTCCCGGACTAGCGGGAGGGCACGAGCAGTACTTC. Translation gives CASSPGLAGGHEQYF.

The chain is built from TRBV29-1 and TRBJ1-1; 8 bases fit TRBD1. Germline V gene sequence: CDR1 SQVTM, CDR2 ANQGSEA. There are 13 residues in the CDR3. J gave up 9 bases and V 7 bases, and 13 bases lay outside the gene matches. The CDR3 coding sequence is TGCAGCGCCAGAACACAGGGGGAGGTGAAAGCTTTCTTT. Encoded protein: CSARTQGEVKAFF.

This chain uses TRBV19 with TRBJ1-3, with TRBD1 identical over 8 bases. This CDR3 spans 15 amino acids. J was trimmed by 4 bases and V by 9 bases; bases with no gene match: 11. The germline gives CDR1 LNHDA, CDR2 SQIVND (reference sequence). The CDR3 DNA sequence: TGTGCCAGCCAAGACAGGGGTTCATCCGGAAACACCATATATTTT. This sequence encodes CASQDRGSSGNTIYF.

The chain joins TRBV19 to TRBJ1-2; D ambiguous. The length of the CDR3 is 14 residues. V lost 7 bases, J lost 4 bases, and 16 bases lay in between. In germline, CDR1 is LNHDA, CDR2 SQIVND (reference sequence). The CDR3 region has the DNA TGTGCCAGTACCTTAGGAGGATCCGCCTATGGCTACACCTTC. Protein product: CASTLGGSAYGYTF.

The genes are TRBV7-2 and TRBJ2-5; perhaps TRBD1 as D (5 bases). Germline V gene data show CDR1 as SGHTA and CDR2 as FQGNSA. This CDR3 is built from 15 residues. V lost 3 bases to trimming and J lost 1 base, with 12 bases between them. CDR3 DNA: TGTGCCAGCAGCTTTTACCGACAGTCCCAAGAGACCCAGTACTTC. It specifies CASSFYRQSQETQYF.

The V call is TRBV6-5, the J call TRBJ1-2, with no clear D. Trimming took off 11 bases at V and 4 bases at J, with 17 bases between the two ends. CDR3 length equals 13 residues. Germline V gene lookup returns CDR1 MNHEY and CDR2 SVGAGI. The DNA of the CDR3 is TGTGCCTGCTGTAGAGGTCCGAGCTATGGCTACACCTTC. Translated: CACCRGPSYGYTF.

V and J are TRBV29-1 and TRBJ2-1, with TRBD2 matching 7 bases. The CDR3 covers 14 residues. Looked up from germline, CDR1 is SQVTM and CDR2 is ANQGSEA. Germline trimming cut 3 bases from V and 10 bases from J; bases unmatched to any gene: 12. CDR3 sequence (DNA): TGCAGCGTTGAGGCCGGGACGACTAGCTGGGAGCAGTTCTTC. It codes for CSVEAGTTSWEQFF.

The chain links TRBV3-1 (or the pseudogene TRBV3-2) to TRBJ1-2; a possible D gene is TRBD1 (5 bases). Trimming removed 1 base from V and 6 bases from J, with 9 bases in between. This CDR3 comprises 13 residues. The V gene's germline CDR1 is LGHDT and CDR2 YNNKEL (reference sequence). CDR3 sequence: CASSQVTRDGYTF. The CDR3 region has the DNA TGTGCCAGCAGCCAAGTAACCAGGGATGGCTACACCTTC.

The CDR3 DNA reads as TGCGCCAGCAGCTTGGGTACTAGCGGGAGTCTAGTGGATACGCAGTATTTT. Its protein product is CASSLGTSGSLVDTQYF. This chain connects TRBV5-1 to TRBJ2-3; 11 bases line up with TRBD2. The trim removed 0 bases at V and 6 bases at J, leaving 9 bases unmatched. Germline lookup yields CDR1 SGHRS and CDR2 YFSETQ. The length of the CDR3 is 17 residues.

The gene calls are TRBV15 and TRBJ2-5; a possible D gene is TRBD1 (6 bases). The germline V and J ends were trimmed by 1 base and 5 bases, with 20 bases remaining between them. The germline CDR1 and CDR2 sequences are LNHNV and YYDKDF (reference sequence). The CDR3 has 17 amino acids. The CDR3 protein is CATSRGAVIFRGETQYF. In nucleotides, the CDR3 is TGTGCCACCAGCAGAGGAGCGGTTATATTCAGGGGTGAGACCCAGTACTTC.

This CDR3 is CASSLRTGSWEQYF. In DNA form, the CDR3 reads TGTGCCAGCAGCTTACGGACAGGGTCCTGGGAGCAGTACTTC. V and J are TRBV11-2 and TRBJ2-7; 8 bases map to TRBD1. The CDR3 sequence is 14 residues long. Germline loops: CDR1 SGHAT, CDR2 FQNNGV. The trim removed 2 bases at V and 7 bases at J, leaving 7 bases unmatched.

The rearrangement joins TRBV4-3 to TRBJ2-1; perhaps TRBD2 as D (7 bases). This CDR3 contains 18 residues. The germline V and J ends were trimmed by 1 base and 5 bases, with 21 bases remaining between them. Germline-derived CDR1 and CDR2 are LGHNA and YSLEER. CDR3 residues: CASSQAPPGGNGDNEQFF. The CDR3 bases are TGCGCCAGCAGCCAAGCCCCTCCGGGGGGCAACGGGGACAATGAGCAGTTCTTC.

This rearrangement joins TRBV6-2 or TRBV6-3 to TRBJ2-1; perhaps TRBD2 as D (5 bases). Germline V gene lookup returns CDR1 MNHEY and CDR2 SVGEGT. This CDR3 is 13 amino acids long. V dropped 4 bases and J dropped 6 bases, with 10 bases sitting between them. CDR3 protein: CASSFTGSNEQFF. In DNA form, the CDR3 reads TGTGCCAGCAGTTTTACGGGAAGCAATGAGCAGTTCTTC.

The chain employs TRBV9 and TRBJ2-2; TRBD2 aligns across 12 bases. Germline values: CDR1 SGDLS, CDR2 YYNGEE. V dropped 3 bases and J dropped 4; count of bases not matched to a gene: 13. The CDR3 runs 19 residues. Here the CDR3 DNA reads TGTGCCAGCAGCGGCGGGACTAGCGGGTTTAAAAGGTCCACCGGGGAGCTGTTTTTT. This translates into CASSGGTSGFKRSTGELFF.